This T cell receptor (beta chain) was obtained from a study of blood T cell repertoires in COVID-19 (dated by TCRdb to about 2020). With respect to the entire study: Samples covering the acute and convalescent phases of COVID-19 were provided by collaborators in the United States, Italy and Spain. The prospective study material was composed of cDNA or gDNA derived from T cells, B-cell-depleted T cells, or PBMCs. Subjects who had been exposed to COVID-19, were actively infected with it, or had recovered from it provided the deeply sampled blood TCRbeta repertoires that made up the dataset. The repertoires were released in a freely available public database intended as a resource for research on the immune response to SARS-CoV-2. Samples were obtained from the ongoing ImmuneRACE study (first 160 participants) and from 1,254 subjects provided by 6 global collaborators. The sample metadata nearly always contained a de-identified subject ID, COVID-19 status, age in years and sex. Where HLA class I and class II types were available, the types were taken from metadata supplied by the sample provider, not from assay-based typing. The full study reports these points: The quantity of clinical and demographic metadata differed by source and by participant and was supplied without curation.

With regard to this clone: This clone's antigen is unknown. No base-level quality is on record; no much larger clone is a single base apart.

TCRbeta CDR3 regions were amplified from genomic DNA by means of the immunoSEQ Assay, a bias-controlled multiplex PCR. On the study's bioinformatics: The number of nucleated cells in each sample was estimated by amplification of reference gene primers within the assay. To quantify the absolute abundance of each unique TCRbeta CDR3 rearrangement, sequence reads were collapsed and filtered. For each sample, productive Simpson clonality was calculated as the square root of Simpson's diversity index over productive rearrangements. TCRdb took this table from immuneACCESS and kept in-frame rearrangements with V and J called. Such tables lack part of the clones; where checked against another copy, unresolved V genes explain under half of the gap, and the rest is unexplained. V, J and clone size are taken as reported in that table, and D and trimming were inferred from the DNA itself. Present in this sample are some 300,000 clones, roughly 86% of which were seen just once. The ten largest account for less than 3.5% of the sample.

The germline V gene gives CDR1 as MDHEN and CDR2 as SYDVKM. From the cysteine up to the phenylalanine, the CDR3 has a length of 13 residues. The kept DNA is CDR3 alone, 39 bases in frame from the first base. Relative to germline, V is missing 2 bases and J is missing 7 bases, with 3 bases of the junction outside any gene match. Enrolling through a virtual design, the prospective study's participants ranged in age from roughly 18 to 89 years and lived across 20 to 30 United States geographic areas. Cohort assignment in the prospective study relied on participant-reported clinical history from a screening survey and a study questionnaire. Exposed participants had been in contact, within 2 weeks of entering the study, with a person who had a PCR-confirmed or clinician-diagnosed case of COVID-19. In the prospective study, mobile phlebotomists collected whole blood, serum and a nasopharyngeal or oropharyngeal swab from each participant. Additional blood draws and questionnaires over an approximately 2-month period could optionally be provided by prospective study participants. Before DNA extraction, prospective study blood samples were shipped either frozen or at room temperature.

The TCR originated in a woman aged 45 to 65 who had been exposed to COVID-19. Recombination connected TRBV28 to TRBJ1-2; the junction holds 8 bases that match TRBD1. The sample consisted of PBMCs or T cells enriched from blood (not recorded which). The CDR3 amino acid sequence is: CASSLPGGIGYTF. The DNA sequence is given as TGTGCCAGCAGTTTACCAGGGGGCATTGGCTACACCTTC.